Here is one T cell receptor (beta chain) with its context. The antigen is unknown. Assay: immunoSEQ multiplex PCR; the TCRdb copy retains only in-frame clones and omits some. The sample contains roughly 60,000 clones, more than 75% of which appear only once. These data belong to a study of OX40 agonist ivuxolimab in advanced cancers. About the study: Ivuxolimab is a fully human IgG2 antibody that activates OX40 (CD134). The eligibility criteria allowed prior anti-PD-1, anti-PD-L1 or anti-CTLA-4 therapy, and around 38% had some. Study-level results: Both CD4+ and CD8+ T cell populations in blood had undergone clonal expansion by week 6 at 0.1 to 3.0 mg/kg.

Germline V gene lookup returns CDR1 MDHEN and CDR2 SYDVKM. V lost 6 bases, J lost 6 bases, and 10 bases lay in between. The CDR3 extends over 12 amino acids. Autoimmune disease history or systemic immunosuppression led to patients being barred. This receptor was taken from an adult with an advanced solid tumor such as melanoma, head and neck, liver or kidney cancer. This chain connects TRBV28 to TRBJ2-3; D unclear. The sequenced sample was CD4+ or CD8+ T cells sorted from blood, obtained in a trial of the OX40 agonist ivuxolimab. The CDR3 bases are TGTGCCAGCAGGCCCGGAGCGGATACGCAGTATTTT. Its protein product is CASRPGADTQYF.